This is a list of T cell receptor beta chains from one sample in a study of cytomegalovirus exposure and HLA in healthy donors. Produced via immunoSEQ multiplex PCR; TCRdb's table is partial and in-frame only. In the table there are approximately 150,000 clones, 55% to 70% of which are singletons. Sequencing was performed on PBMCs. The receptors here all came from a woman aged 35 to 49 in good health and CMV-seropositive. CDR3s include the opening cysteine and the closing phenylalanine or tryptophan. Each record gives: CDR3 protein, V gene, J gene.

CDR3 protein: CASSFLTGSLNTEAFF
V gene: TRBV5-5
J gene: TRBJ1-1

CDR3 protein: CASSYSTQDQPQHF
V gene: TRBV6-5
J gene: TRBJ1-5

CDR3 protein: CSVDGVREVNTDTQYF
V gene: TRBV29-1
J gene: TRBJ2-3

CDR3 protein: CASSQVGQGVNYGYTF
V gene: TRBV4-2
J gene: TRBJ1-2

CDR3 protein: CASSYPQGNTGELLF
V gene: TRBV5-1
J gene: TRBJ2-2

CDR3 protein: CAISFTSGSYEQYF
V gene: TRBV10-3
J gene: TRBJ2-7

CDR3 protein: CAISPGLAETDTQYF
V gene: TRBV10-3
J gene: TRBJ2-3

CDR3 protein: CASFYNRASGNTIYF
V gene: TRBV28
J gene: TRBJ1-3

CDR3 protein: CASSLGTARYNEQFF
V gene: TRBV5-6
J gene: TRBJ2-1

CDR3 protein: CASSLKIAGGYNEQFF
V gene: TRBV4-3
J gene: TRBJ2-1

CDR3 protein: CASSLESSGGEYGYTF
V gene: TRBV7-7
J gene: TRBJ1-2

CDR3 protein: CASSQDARGTNYGYPF
V gene: TRBV4-3
J gene: TRBJ1-2

CDR3 protein: CASSLMAARTGELFF
V gene: TRBV5-6
J gene: TRBJ2-2

CDR3 protein: CASSFTPSSGGNNEQFF
V gene: TRBV7-2
J gene: TRBJ2-1

CDR3 protein: CAGRPGGLFTEAFF
V gene: TRBV6-1
J gene: TRBJ1-1

CDR3 protein: CASSATGDYGYTF
V gene: TRBV5-1
J gene: TRBJ1-2

CDR3 protein: CASQQAGYGYTF
V gene: TRBV6-5
J gene: TRBJ1-2

CDR3 protein: CASSSPGTDEKLFF
V gene: TRBV27
J gene: TRBJ1-4

CDR3 protein: CASSVLASEQYF
V gene: TRBV7-9
J gene: TRBJ2-7

CDR3 protein: CASSFGLAGGQETQYF
V gene: TRBV7-2
J gene: TRBJ2-5

CDR3 protein: CAISKQGRGNTEAFF
V gene: TRBV2
J gene: TRBJ1-1

CDR3 protein: CASSQESRQYF
V gene: TRBV4-1
J gene: TRBJ2-7

CDR3 protein: CASSGTSGKPDTQYF
V gene: TRBV13
J gene: TRBJ2-3

CDR3 protein: CASSIRGVLNTEAFF
V gene: TRBV19
J gene: TRBJ1-1

CDR3 protein: CASRKGFGELFF
V gene: TRBV2
J gene: TRBJ2-2

CDR3 protein: CASSFRSDRRETQYF
V gene: TRBV11-2
J gene: TRBJ2-5

CDR3 protein: CASTLISGNTGELFF
V gene: TRBV27
J gene: TRBJ2-2

CDR3 protein: CATGRTGAGTDTQYF
V gene: TRBV7-9
J gene: TRBJ2-3

CDR3 protein: CASSPKLDTQYF
V gene: TRBV28
J gene: TRBJ2-3

CDR3 protein: CASSLIQGAHGYPF
V gene: TRBV7-9
J gene: TRBJ1-2

CDR3 protein: CAAKGAGGPYEQYF
V gene: TRBV6-5
J gene: TRBJ2-7

CDR3 protein: CASSQDLGPRQPQHF
V gene: TRBV4-3
J gene: TRBJ1-5

CDR3 protein: CASRPLPEANYGYTF
V gene: TRBV5-1
J gene: TRBJ1-2

CDR3 protein: CASSHPGEDTQYF
V gene: TRBV4-1
J gene: TRBJ2-3

CDR3 protein: CSESVTDTQYF
V gene: TRBV20-1
J gene: TRBJ2-3

CDR3 protein: CASSEYKTSGGENEQFF
V gene: TRBV25-1
J gene: TRBJ2-1

CDR3 protein: CASSLGGGGGPSYEQYF
V gene: TRBV7-2
J gene: TRBJ2-7

CDR3 protein: CASSLYTEAFF
V gene: TRBV28
J gene: TRBJ1-1

CDR3 protein: CASGPQGAGGNTIYF
V gene: TRBV12-5
J gene: TRBJ1-3

CDR3 protein: CSVAGGTGMEETQYF
V gene: TRBV29-1
J gene: TRBJ2-5

CDR3 protein: CAISESRQTQYF
V gene: TRBV10-3
J gene: TRBJ2-5